The T cell receptor beta chain under discussion was sequenced for a study of T cell responses to AZD1222 COVID-19 vaccine. Here immunoSEQ multiplex PCR was the method, and the copy in TCRdb shows in-frame clones only, minus some. This sample yields around 150,000 clones, of which about 90% are seen a single time; about 2% belongs to the top ten. The CDR3 length is 18 residues. This clonotype originated in an adult in good health. The sample in question was peripheral blood, obtained on day 0 of AZD1222 vaccination. The chain has TRBV21-1 and TRBJ1-5; the table's D call, TRBD1, has no DNA check behind it. TRBV21-1 is designated a pseudogene. The CDR3: CASSKARPLLGPNQPQHF. The CDR3 bases are TGTGCCAGCAGCAAAGCACGGCCACTCTTGGGGCCTAATCAGCCCCAGCATTTT.